The 20 T cell receptor beta chains in this list originate from one sample, sequenced in a study of T-cell memory formation after mild COVID-19. TCRdb recomputed calls from the 5' RACE reads with MiXCR, one row per CDR3 protein. This table has under 300,000 distinct CDR3 sequences, about 17% appearing once. The specimen was PBMCs or a T cell subset sorted from them (not recorded which). These receptors were obtained from a man between 18 and 35 years old who had mild COVID-19 (a few samples of this study predate the infection). Cell type and time point are not known.

In its sample, this clonotype was seen a few times. The chain joins TRBV9 to TRBJ2-5; the match to TRBD2 covers 7 bases. Germline-derived CDR1 and CDR2 are SGDLS and YYNGEE. The length of the CDR3 is 14 residues. V lost 1 base and J lost 2; bases outside the gene matches: 2. This CDR3 is CASSVRAGQETQYF. CDR3 coding DNA: TGTGCCAGCAGCGTAAGAGCGGGGCAAGAGACCCAGTACTTC.

This clonotype was recorded a few times. V and J are TRBV7-2 and TRBJ2-7; 8 nucleotides match TRBD2. Germline V lookup: CDR1 SGHTA, CDR2 FQGNSA. V was pared by 5 bases and J by 3 bases, with 12 bases of the junction left unmatched. CDR3 size: 16 residues. The DNA for the CDR3 is TGTGCCAGCAGCCTTAGGAACCGGGGGGGCTTCTACGAGCAGTACTTC. It is translated as CASSLRNRGGFYEQYF.

This clonotype was picked up many times. The J gene is TRBJ2-3, the V gene TRBV12-3 or TRBV12-4; D may correspond to TRBD1 or TRBD2 (6 bases each). The CDR3 totals 16 residues. The V end lost 2 bases, the J end lost 4 bases, and 16 bases lay between the germline ends. CDR3 loop: CASSLSSGASADTQYF. The CDR3 bases are TGTGCCAGCAGTTTAAGTTCGGGGGCCAGCGCAGATACGCAGTATTTT.

This clonotype has just a few counts. The V gene is TRBV20-1, the J gene TRBJ2-1; D gene ambiguous. The germline V gene has CDR1 DFQATT and CDR2 SNEGSKA (reference sequence). V dropped 6 bases and J dropped 8 bases, with 14 bases sitting between them. The CDR3 extends over 12 amino acids. The CDR3 reads CSAPMRRDEQFF. For the CDR3, the DNA is TGCAGTGCCCCGATGCGGCGAGATGAGCAGTTCTTC.

The CDR3 DNA sequence: TGCGCCAGCTCCCCCGGTGGGAGGATGAACACTGAAGCTTTCTTT. As protein: CASSPGGRMNTEAFF. The chain employs TRBV5-1 and TRBJ1-1; D ambiguous. The germline V gene encodes CDR1 SGHRS and CDR2 YFSETQ. The V and J ends lost 7 bases and 0 bases respectively, with 16 bases between them. This CDR3 has 15 residues.

This clonotype was seen more than once but under ten times. The chain carries TRBV5-1 and TRBJ2-3; D not certain. V lost 4 bases and J 7 bases, leaving 19 bases between the germline ends. Germline loops: CDR1 SGHRS, CDR2 YFSETQ. CDR3 length: 15 residues. CDR3 residues: CASSLRTQMEHTQYF. The CDR3 DNA follows: TGCGCCAGCAGCCTTCGGACGCAGATGGAACATACGCAGTATTTT. Together with reference TRBV5-1 and TRBJ2-3, the CDR3 gives the full variable domain: KAGVTQTPRYLIKTRGQQVTLSCSPISGHRSVSWYQQTPGQGLQFLFEYFSETQRNKGNFPGRFSGRQFSNSRSEMNVSTLELGDSALYLCASSLRTQMEHTQYFGPGTRLTVL.

This clonotype was observed many times. The genes are TRBV29-1 and TRBJ1-1; D gene unclear. CDR3 length equals 12 residues. CDR1 is SQVTM, CDR2 ANQGSEA, per germline. Trimming pared 3 bases from V and 1 base from J, leaving 6 bases between. CDR3 amino acids: CSVDSQNTEAFF. In nucleotides, the CDR3 is TGCAGCGTTGATTCACAGAACACTGAAGCTTTCTTT.

This clonotype was seen only a few times. The gene calls are TRBV5-4 and TRBJ2-5, with 7 positions matching TRBD1. Germline V CDR1 and CDR2: SGHNT, YYREEE (reference sequence). Trimming took 2 bases from V and 3 from J; bases not matched to a gene: 4. This CDR3 region has 14 residues. CDR3 in amino acids: CASSFTGTEETQYF. The DNA of the CDR3 is TGTGCCAGCAGCTTCACCGGGACAGAAGAGACCCAGTACTTC.

This clonotype was seen at least ten times. This sequence joins TRBV7-2 and TRBJ2-3; 12 bases are a match to TRBD2. After removal of 1 base from V and 6 bases from J, the junction contained 5 bases not matched to a gene. This CDR3 comprises 16 residues. Germline V gene data show CDR1 as SGHTA and CDR2 as FQGNSA. Written as DNA, the CDR3 is TGTGCCAGCAGCTTAGTGGCTAGCGGGGGGGATGATACGCAGTATTTT. It specifies CASSLVASGGDDTQYF.

This clonotype was picked up a small number of times. V is TRBV12-3 or TRBV12-4 and J is TRBJ2-1, with D unresolved. This CDR3 region has 11 residues. V dropped 1 base and J dropped 12 bases, with 7 bases sitting between them. The CDR3 sequence: CASSLEVRQFF. The DNA for the CDR3 is TGTGCCAGCAGTTTAGAGGTACGGCAGTTCTTC.

The sample holds a few counts of this clonotype. V usage is TRBV15 and J usage is TRBJ2-7, with D perhaps TRBD1 (5 bases). The germline V and J ends were trimmed by 0 bases and 2 bases, with 11 bases remaining between them. Germline values: CDR1 LNHNV, CDR2 YYDKDF (reference sequence). This CDR3 has 15 residues. Here the CDR3 reads CATSRDIGVAYEQYV. CDR3 DNA sequence: TGTGCCACCAGCAGAGACATAGGGGTCGCCTACGAGCAGTACGTC.

This clonotype has ten or more counts. V is TRBV7-9 and J is TRBJ2-3; either TRBD1 or TRBD2 may supply D (5 bases each). The CDR3 loop spans 16 amino acids. Germline assignment: CDR1 SEHNR and CDR2 FQNEAQ (reference sequence). The germline V and J ends were trimmed by 3 bases and 7 bases, with 20 bases remaining between them. CDR3 loop: CASSFGNRGRGNTQYF. Written as DNA, the CDR3 is TGTGCCAGCAGCTTCGGAAACCGGGGCCGTGGGAATACGCAGTATTTT.

This clonotype came up many times. The chain carries TRBV5-4 and TRBJ2-3; TRBD2 is a possible D gene (6 bases). The germline gives CDR1 SGHNT, CDR2 YYREEE (reference sequence). Deletions cut 4 bases from V and 0 bases from J, with 15 bases between. This CDR3 contains 16 residues. This CDR3 is CASSAGTDASTDTQYF. In nucleotides, the CDR3 is TGTGCCAGCAGCGCGGGGACGGATGCTAGCACAGATACGCAGTATTTT. Together with reference TRBV5-4 and TRBJ2-3, the CDR3 gives the full variable domain: ETGVTQSPTHLIKTRGQQVTLRCSSQSGHNTVSWYQQALGQGPQFIFQYYREEENGRGNFPPRFSGLQFPNYSSELNVNALELDDSALYLCASSAGTDASTDTQYFGPGTRLTVL.

This clonotype has just a few counts. This chain uses TRBV5-6 with TRBJ1-5, with a tentative D call TRBD1 (6 bases). The germline V and J ends were trimmed by 3 bases and 5 bases, with 21 bases remaining between them. Germline loops: CDR1 SGHDT, CDR2 YYEEEE. The length of the CDR3 is 17 residues. The CDR3 DNA reads as TGTGCCAGCAGCTCCAGCAGGGGCGAAGGGAGATATCAGCCCCAGCATTTT. Amino acid sequence: CASSSSRGEGRYQPQHF.

This sequence joins TRBV5-8 and TRBJ2-3; D is possibly TRBD2 (5 bases). This CDR3 comprises 15 residues. Trimming left V 2 bases short and J 4 bases short, with 14 bases between. Germline lookup yields CDR1 SGHTS and CDR2 YDEGEE. The CDR3 coding sequence is TGTGCCAGCAGCTTTGCGGGCAAGAACGCAGATACGCAGTATTTT. It translates to CASSFAGKNADTQYF.

This clonotype has a handful of counts. This CDR3 is CASTSEEDTYTDTQYF. Here the CDR3 DNA reads TGCGCCAGCACCTCGGAGGAGGACACCTACACAGATACGCAGTATTTT. This chain links TRBV5-1 with TRBJ2-3; either TRBD1 or TRBD2 may fit D (5 bases each). Trimming shortened V by 6 bases and J by 2 bases, and 19 bases separated the two germline ends. Germline CDR1 is SGHRS and CDR2 is YFSETQ. The CDR3 is 16 residues long. The whole variable domain, remainder taken from reference TRBV5-1 and TRBJ2-3, is KAGVTQTPRYLIKTRGQQVTLSCSPISGHRSVSWYQQTPGQGLQFLFEYFSETQRNKGNFPGRFSGRQFSNSRSEMNVSTLELGDSALYLCASTSEEDTYTDTQYFGPGTRLTVL.

V and J are TRBV11-2 and TRBJ2-3; 10 nucleotides match TRBD2. The V and J ends lost 5 bases and 5 bases, in that order; junction bases with no gene match: 7. The germline gives CDR1 SGHAT, CDR2 FQNNGV. This CDR3 comprises 15 residues. CDR3 coding DNA: TGTGCCAGCAGCCCGTCTAGCGGGGGCCGAGATACGCAGTATTTT. Translating it yields CASSPSSGGRDTQYF.

This clonotype was counted many times. The chain links TRBV21-1 to TRBJ2-7; no check of the table's D call, TRBD1, against the DNA was made. TRBV21-1 is classified as a pseudogene. The CDR3 runs 16 residues. The CDR3 DNA sequence: TGTGCCAGCAGCAAAGTAGCTGGGACAGGGGTATTCGAGCAGTACGTC. It is translated as CASSKVAGTGVFEQYV.

This chain joins TRBV11-2 and TRBJ2-1; no clear D gene. The CDR3 covers 14 residues. Per germline, CDR1 SGHAT and CDR2 FQNNGV. Trimming shortened V by 8 bases and J by 0 bases, and 11 bases separated the two germline ends. The CDR3 region has the DNA TGTGCCAGCGGCCACAGCAGCTCCTACAATGAGCAGTTCTTC. It is translated as CASGHSSSYNEQFF. The variable domain in full, with the rest retrieved from reference TRBV11-2 and TRBJ2-1, is EAGVAQSPRYKIIEKRQSVAFWCNPISGHATLYWYQQILGQGPKLLIQFQNNGVVDDSQLPKDRFSAERLKGVDSTLKIQPAKLEDSAVYLCASGHSSSYNEQFFGPGTRLTVL.

This sequence joins TRBV5-1 and TRBJ2-3; D is possibly TRBD1 or TRBD2 (5 bases each). Trimming pared 0 bases from V and 2 bases from J, leaving 10 bases between. Germline V gene data show CDR1 as SGHRS and CDR2 as YFSETQ. The CDR3 runs to 15 residues. For the CDR3, the DNA is TGCGCCAGCAGCTTGGGCCGGGGCGCCACAGATACGCAGTATTTT. This codes for CASSLGRGATDTQYF.